This passage covers 8 T cell receptor beta chains from one sample sequenced in a study of shared clonotypes between healthy human individuals (dated by TCRdb to 2019 to 2021). CD8 naive samples were obtained by positive selection for CCR7 among CD45RO-negative cells, yielding a CD45RA+CCR7+ population from which TemRA cells were excluded. Library method: the immunoSEQ multiplex PCR assay. TCRdb stores this immuneACCESS table with in-frame sequences only. Part of the clones is absent; in the studies checked, under half of the shortfall reflects unresolved V genes, and no reason is known for the rest. The sample yields about 580,000 clones; about 98% were counted once. Approximately 0.33% of the sample is in the top ten clones. Sample: naive CD8+ T cells sorted from blood. What this sample's cell subset or site label stands for: CD45RA+CCR7+. These receptors were taken from a man younger than 40 in good health.

The chain carries TRBV7-2 and TRBJ2-7; 7 bases are a match to TRBD2. Germline V gives CDR1 SGHTA, CDR2 FQGNSA. CDR3 size: 14 residues. The V and J ends lost 2 bases and 6 bases, in that order; junction bases with no gene match: 7. This chain's CDR3 is CASSLWGGRGEQYF. The CDR3 DNA is TGTGCCAGCAGCTTATGGGGCGGGAGAGGCGAGCAGTACTTC.

The CDR3 coding sequence is TGTGCCAGCAGTCCGTTACAGGGGGCCTACAATGAGCAGTTCTTC. Amino acid sequence: CASSPLQGAYNEQFF. The chain combines TRBV27 with TRBJ2-1, with 8 bases lining up with TRBD1. Germline assignment: CDR1 MNHEY and CDR2 SMNVEV (reference sequence). V lost 5 bases, J lost 2 bases, and 5 bases stayed unmatched. The CDR3 is 15 residues long.

As to this clone: One end of the junction does not line up with germline, which may come from a read error. CDR3 amino acids: CARSLGGGGLDSYEQYF. The CDR3 bases are TGCGCCCGCAGCTTGGGGGGCGGGGGGCTCGACTCCTACGAGCAGTACTTC. V gene TRBV5-1 combines with J gene TRBJ2-7; 8 bases map to TRBD2. Germline CDR1 reads SGHRS; CDR2 reads YFSETQ. The CDR3 sequence is 17 residues long.

The J gene is TRBJ2-1, the V gene TRBV25-1; D not resolved. The CDR3 sequence is 16 residues long. The V end lost 5 bases, the J end lost 0 bases, and 14 bases lay between the germline ends. Germline CDR1 MGHDK, CDR2 SYGVNS. The CDR3: CASSNNAKSSYNEQFF. Here the CDR3 DNA reads TGTGCCAGCAGTAACAACGCCAAAAGCTCCTACAATGAGCAGTTCTTC.

This CDR3 is CASSQSGSIWEKLFF. For the CDR3, the DNA is TGTGCCAGCAGCCAGTCCGGGTCAATCTGGGAAAAACTGTTTTTT. The rearrangement links TRBV11-2 to TRBJ1-4, with D unresolved. The germline CDR1 and CDR2 sequences are SGHAT and FQNNGV. V lost 5 bases and J 8 bases, leaving 18 bases between the germline ends. This CDR3 spans 15 amino acids.

The genes are TRBV5-1 and TRBJ2-5; TRBD1 is a possible D gene (6 bases). The CDR3 covers 14 residues. The V gene's germline CDR1 is SGHRS and CDR2 YFSETQ. Trimming removed 0 bases from V and 5 bases from J, with 11 bases in between. CDR3 loop: CASSLDRVTETQYF. The DNA of the CDR3 is TGCGCCAGCAGCTTGGACAGGGTGACGGAGACCCAGTACTTC. The whole variable domain, remainder taken from reference TRBV5-1 and TRBJ2-5, is KAGVTQTPRYLIKTRGQQVTLSCSPISGHRSVSWYQQTPGQGLQFLFEYFSETQRNKGNFPGRFSGRQFSNSRSEMNVSTLELGDSALYLCASSLDRVTETQYFGPGTRLLVL.

J is TRBJ2-5 and V is TRBV9; tentative D call: TRBD2 (6 bases). With 1 base removed from V and 4 bases from J, the gap between germline ends came to 14 bases. Germline V gene sequence: CDR1 SGDLS, CDR2 YYNGEE. There are 15 residues in the CDR3. For the CDR3, the DNA is TGTGCCAGCAGCGTATACGGGGAGGACGGAGAGACCCAGTACTTC. Translated, it gives CASSVYGEDGETQYF.

This clone has only one observation. The chain joins TRBV27 to TRBJ1-1; D not resolved. Germline CDR1 and CDR2: MNHEY and SMNVEV (reference sequence). This CDR3 comprises 14 residues. Between the trimmed V and J ends, which lost 7 bases and 3 bases, there was a span of 15 bases. The CDR3 spells CASTFARGHTEAFF. The DNA of the CDR3 is TGTGCCAGCACCTTTGCCCGAGGACACACTGAAGCTTTCTTT.